Described below is a single T cell receptor beta chain sequence and its context. Adult donors, all healthy and HIV-negative, had no recent acute infections or vaccinations. The CDR3 is 16 amino acids. Between the trimmed V and J ends, which lost 4 bases and 5 bases, there was a span of 21 bases. Germline V gene data show CDR1 as SGHKS and CDR2 as YYEKEE (reference sequence). This record belongs to a study of shared clonotypes between healthy human individuals. Study background: For every donor, three CD4 naive, three CD4 memory, two CD8 naive and one CD8 memory plates were used.

Running of the assay took place at deep level. For every subset, genomic DNA was evenly distributed across several immunoSEQ plates. TCRdb's copy holds only in-frame clones and misses some; the assay was immunoSEQ multiplex PCR. The sample records about 1 million clones, approximately 72% being singletons. The sequenced material came from memory CD4+ T cells sorted from blood. Subset specified: CD45RA-negative fraction. This TCR derives from a young man in good health. V usage is TRBV5-5 and J usage is TRBJ1-1; D is perhaps TRBD1 (5 bases). DNA for the CDR3: TGTGCCAGCAGCGGGAAGGTGGGAGGTGAGGGGACTGAAGCTTTCTTT. Protein sequence: CASSGKVGGEGTEAFF.